The 7 T cell receptor beta chains below all came from one sample that was sequenced in a study of blood T cells in healthy people across ages. It was with a sample-barcoded 5' primer and a J-beta primer mix that a second PCR of roughly 7 to 12 cycles was run. TCRdb redid the calling of the 5' RACE reads with MiXCR, one entry per CDR3 protein. The table lists hundreds of thousands of distinct CDR3 sequences, around 41% of them singletons. Sequencing input: blood. The receptors were gathered from a man aged 80 or over in good health.

The CDR3 protein is CSALPGGARGEKLFF. The CDR3 DNA reads TGCAGTGCTCTACCCGGCGGGGCGCGGGGTGAAAAACTGTTTTTT. The V gene is TRBV20-1, the J gene TRBJ1-4, with D possibly being TRBD1 (5 bases). The CDR3 length is 15 residues. Trimming removed 5 bases from V and 7 bases from J, with 20 bases in between. Germline V gene lookup returns CDR1 DFQATT and CDR2 SNEGSKA (reference sequence).

The chain carries TRBV20-1 and TRBJ2-6, with 8 bases identical to TRBD1. This CDR3 is built from 15 residues. V shed 2 bases and J 2 bases; nucleotides not matched to a gene: 2. In germline, CDR1 is DFQATT, CDR2 SNEGSKA (reference sequence). This CDR3 is CSARLQGAGANVLTF. The CDR3, as DNA: TGCAGTGCTAGACTACAGGGGGCTGGGGCCAACGTCCTGACTTTC.

There are many counts of this clonotype. This chain connects TRBV6-5 to TRBJ2-4; D possibly matches TRBD1 or TRBD2 (6 bases each). V lost 1 base to trimming and J lost 6 bases, with 10 bases between them. CDR3 length: 14 amino acids. Germline V gene data show CDR1 as MNHEY and CDR2 as SVGAGI. The DNA for the CDR3 is TGTGCCAGCAGTTACTACAGGGAGGCAAACATTCAGTACTTC. The encoded protein is CASSYYREANIQYF.

The chain combines TRBV7-2 with TRBJ2-5; TRBD1 aligns across 8 bases. The CDR3 runs 13 residues. V was clipped by 5 bases and J by 5 bases; unmatched bases: 4. Germline assignment: CDR1 SGHTA and CDR2 FQGNSA. CDR3 amino acids: CASSHDRGETQYF. The CDR3 nucleotides are TGTGCCAGCAGCCACGACAGGGGTGAGACCCAGTACTTC.

The rearrangement links TRBV7-2 to TRBJ2-7, with 9 bases identical to TRBD1. CDR1 is SGHTA, CDR2 FQGNSA, per germline. Trimming at V came to 9 bases and at J to 5 bases, leaving 20 bases not matched to a gene. CDR3 length: 17 residues. CDR3 coding DNA: TGTGCCAGTGCCGGGACAGGGAAGGTTTGGCGGGAGAACGAGCAGTACTTC. Amino acids: CASAGTGKVWRENEQYF.

This chain connects TRBV4-3 to TRBJ2-1, with D uncertain. Germline V gene sequence: CDR1 LGHNA, CDR2 YSLEER. V lost 1 base and J lost 9, with 13 bases in between. CDR3 length: 14 residues. The CDR3 is CASSQGWAPREQFF. The CDR3 DNA is TGCGCCAGCAGCCAAGGTTGGGCCCCCCGTGAGCAGTTCTTC.

Details on this clonotype: This may be a read error: a much more frequent sequence differs by one nucleotide. The chain uses TRBV29-1 and TRBJ2-7, with 11 bases identical to TRBD1. The germline gives CDR1 SQVTM, CDR2 ANQGSEA. V dropped 4 bases and J dropped 6; count of bases not matched to a gene: 5. This CDR3 has 13 amino acids. The CDR3 DNA reads TGCAGCGTTGCTCGGACAGGGGGCGGCGAGCAGTACTTC. It translates to CSVARTGGGEQYF.